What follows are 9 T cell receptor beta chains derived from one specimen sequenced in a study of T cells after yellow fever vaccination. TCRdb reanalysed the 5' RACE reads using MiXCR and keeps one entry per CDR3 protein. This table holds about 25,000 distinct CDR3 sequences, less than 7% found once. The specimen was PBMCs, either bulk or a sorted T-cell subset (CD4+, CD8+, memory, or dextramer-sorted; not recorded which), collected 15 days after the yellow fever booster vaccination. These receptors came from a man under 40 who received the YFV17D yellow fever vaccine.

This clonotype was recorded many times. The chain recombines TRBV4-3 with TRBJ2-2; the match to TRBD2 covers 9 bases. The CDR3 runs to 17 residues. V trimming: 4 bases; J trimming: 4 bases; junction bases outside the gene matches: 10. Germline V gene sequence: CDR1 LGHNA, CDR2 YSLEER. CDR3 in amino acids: CASSRSGAGGVTGELFF. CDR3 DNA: TGCGCCAGCAGCCGCTCTGGAGCGGGAGGCGTCACCGGGGAGCTGTTTTTT.

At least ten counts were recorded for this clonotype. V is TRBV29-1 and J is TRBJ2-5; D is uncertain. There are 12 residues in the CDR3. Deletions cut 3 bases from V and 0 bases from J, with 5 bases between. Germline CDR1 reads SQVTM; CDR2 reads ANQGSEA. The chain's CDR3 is CSVEADQETQYF. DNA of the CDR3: TGCAGCGTTGAGGCAGACCAAGAGACCCAGTACTTC.

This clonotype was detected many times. The CDR3 DNA is TGTGCCAGCAGCCCCGAGGGACTAGTGGGCACCGGGGAGCTGTTTTTT. Its translation: CASSPEGLVGTGELFF. J is TRBJ2-2 and V is TRBV6-5, with TRBD2 identical over 8 bases. J was trimmed by 4 bases and V by 6 bases; bases with no gene match: 10. Germline CDR1 and CDR2: MNHEY and SVGAGI. The CDR3 is 16 residues long.

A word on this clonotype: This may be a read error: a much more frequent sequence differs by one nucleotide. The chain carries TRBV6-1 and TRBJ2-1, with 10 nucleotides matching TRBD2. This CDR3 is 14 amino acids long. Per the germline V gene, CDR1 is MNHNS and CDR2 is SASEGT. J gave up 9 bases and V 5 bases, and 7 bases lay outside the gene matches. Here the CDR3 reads CASSRASGSVEQFF. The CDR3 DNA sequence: TGTGCCAGCAGTAGGGCTAGCGGGAGTGTTGAGCAGTTCTTC.

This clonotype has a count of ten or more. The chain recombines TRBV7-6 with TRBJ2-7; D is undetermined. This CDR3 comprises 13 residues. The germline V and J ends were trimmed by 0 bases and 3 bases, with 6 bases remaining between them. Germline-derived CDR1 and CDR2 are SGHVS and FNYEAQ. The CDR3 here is CASSLAGNYEQYF. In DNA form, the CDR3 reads TGTGCCAGCAGCTTAGCGGGGAACTACGAGCAGTACTTC.

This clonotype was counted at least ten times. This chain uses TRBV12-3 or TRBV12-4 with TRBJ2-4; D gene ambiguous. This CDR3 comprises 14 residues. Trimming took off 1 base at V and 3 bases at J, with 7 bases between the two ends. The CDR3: CASSLGQHKNIQYF. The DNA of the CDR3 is TGTGCCAGCAGTTTAGGGCAGCACAAAAACATTCAGTACTTC.

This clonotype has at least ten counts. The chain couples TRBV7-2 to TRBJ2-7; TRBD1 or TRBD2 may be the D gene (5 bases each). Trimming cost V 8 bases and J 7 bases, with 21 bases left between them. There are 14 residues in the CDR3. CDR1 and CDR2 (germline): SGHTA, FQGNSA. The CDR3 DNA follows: TGTGCCAGCGTCCGTGGGACGGATTTAGGAGAGCAGTACTTC. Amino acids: CASVRGTDLGEQYF.

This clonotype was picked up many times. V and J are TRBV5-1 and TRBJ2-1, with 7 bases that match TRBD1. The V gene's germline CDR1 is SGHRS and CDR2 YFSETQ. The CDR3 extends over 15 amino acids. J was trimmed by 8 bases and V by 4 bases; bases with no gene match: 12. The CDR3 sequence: CASSVTGRAGDEQFF. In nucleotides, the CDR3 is TGCGCCAGCAGCGTGACAGGGCGCGCCGGTGATGAGCAGTTCTTC.

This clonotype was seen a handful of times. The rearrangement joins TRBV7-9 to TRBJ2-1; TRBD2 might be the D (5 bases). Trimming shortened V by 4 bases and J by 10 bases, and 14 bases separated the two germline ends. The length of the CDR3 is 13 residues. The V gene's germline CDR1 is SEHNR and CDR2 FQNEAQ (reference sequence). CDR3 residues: CASSSTPSQEQFF. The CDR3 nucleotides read TGTGCCAGCAGCTCCACCCCTAGCCAGGAGCAGTTCTTC.